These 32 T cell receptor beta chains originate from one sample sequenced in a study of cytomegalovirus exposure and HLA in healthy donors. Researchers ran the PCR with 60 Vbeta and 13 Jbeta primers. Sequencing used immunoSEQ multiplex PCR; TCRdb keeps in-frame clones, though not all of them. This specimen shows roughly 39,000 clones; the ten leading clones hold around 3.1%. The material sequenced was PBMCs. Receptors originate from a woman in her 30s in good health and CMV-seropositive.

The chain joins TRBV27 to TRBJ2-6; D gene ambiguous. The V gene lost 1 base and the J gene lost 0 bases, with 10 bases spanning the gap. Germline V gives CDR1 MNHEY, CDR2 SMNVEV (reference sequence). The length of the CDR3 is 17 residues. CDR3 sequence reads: CASSLFPLSSGANVLTF. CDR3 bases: TGTGCCAGCAGTTTATTTCCCCTGAGCTCTGGGGCCAACGTCCTGACTTTC.

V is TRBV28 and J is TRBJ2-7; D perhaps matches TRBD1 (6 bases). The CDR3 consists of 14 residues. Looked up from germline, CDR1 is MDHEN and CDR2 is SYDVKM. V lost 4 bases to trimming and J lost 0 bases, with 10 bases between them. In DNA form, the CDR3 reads TGTGCCAGCAGTTCTTGGACAGCCTCCTACGAGCAGTACTTC. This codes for CASSSWTASYEQYF.

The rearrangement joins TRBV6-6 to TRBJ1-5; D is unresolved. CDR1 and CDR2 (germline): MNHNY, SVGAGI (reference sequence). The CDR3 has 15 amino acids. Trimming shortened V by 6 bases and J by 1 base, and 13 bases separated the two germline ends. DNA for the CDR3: TGTGCCAGCAGCTTGAGGGATGGGAGCAATCAGCCCCAGCATTTT. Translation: CASSLRDGSNQPQHF.

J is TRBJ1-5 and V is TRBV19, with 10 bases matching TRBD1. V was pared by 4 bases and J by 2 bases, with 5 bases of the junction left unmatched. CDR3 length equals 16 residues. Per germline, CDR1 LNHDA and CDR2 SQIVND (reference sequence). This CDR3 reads CASSTDRGRGNQPQHF. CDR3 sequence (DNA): TGTGCCAGTAGTACCGACAGGGGGCGAGGCAATCAGCCCCAGCATTTT.

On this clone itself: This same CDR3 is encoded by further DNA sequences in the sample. CDR3 sequence reads: CASAPSGGKRDTQYF. In DNA, the CDR3 is TGCGCCAGCGCCCCCTCAGGGGGCAAGAGAGATACGCAGTATTTT. V is TRBV4-1 and J is TRBJ2-3, with TRBD1 matching 8 bases. Germline V gives CDR1 MGHRA, CDR2 YSYEKL. The CDR3 length is 15 residues. Germline trimming cut 8 bases from V and 5 bases from J; bases unmatched to any gene: 12.

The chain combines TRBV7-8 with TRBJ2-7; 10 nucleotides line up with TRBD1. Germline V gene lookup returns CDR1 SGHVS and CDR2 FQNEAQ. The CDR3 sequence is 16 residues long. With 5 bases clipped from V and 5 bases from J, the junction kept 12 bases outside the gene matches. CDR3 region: CASSPRRGTGVHEQYF. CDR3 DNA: TGTGCCAGCAGCCCGCGACGCGGGACAGGGGTCCACGAGCAGTACTTC. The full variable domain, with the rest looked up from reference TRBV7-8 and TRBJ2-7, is GAGVSQSPRYKVAKRGQDVALRCDPISGHVSLFWYQQALGQGPEFLTYFQNEAQLDKSGLPSDRFFAERPEGSVSTLKIQRTQQEDSAVYLCASSPRRGTGVHEQYFGPGTRLTVT.

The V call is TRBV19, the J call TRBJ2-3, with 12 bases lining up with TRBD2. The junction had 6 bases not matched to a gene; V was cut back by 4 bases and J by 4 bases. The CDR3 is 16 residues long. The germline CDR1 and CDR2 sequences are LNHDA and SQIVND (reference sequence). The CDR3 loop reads CASSTNPSGGADTQYF. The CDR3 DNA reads TGTGCCAGTAGTACCAACCCTAGCGGGGGGGCAGATACGCAGTATTTT. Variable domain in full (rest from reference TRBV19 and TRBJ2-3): DGGITQSPKYLFRKEGQNVTLSCEQNLNHDAMYWYRQDPGQGLRLIYYSQIVNDFQKGDIAEGYSVSREKKESFPLTVTSAQKNPTAFYLCASSTNPSGGADTQYFGPGTRLTVL.

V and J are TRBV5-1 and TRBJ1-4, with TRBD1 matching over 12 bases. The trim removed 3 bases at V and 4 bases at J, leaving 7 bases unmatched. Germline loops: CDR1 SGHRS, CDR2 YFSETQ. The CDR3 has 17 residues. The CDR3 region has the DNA TGCGCCAGCAGCTCCCGGGACAGGGGGCAGATTAATGAAAAACTGTTTTTT. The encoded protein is CASSSRDRGQINEKLFF.

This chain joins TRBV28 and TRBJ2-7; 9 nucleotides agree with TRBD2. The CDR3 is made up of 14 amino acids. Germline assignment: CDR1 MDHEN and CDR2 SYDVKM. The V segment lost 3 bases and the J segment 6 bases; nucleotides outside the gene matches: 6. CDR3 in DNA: TGTGCCAGCAGTTTGCGGGGGGGGCTCGGCGAGCAGTACTTC. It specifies CASSLRGGLGEQYF. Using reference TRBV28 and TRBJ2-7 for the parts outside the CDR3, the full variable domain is DVKVTQSSRYLVKRTGEKVFLECVQDMDHENMFWYRQDPGLGLRLIYFSYDVKMKEKGDIPEGYSVSREKKERFSLILESASTNQTSMYLCASSLRGGLGEQYFGPGTRLTVT.

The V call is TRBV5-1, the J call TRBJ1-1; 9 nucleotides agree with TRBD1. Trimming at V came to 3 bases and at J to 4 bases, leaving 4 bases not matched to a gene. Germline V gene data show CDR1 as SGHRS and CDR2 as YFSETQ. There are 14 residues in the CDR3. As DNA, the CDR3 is TGCGCCAGCAGCTCCTGGACAGGGGCCACTGAAGCTTTCTTT. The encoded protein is CASSSWTGATEAFF. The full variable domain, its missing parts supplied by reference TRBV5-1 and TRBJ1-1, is KAGVTQTPRYLIKTRGQQVTLSCSPISGHRSVSWYQQTPGQGLQFLFEYFSETQRNKGNFPGRFSGRQFSNSRSEMNVSTLELGDSALYLCASSSWTGATEAFFGQGTRLTVV.

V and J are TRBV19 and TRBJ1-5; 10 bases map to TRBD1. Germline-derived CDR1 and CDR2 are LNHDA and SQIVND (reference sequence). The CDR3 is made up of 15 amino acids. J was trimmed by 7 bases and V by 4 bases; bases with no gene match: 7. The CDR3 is CASSTRQGARQPQHF. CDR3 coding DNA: TGTGCCAGTAGTACCCGACAGGGGGCGAGGCAGCCCCAGCATTTT. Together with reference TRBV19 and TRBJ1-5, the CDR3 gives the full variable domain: DGGITQSPKYLFRKEGQNVTLSCEQNLNHDAMYWYRQDPGQGLRLIYYSQIVNDFQKGDIAEGYSVSREKKESFPLTVTSAQKNPTAFYLCASSTRQGARQPQHFGDGTRLSIL.

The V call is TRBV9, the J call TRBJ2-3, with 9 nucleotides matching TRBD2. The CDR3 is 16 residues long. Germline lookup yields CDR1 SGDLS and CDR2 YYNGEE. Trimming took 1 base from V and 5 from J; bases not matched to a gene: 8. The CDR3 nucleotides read TGTGCCAGCAGCGTAAAGGCGGGGGGGTCTGTAGATACGCAGTATTTT. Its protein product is CASSVKAGGSVDTQYF.

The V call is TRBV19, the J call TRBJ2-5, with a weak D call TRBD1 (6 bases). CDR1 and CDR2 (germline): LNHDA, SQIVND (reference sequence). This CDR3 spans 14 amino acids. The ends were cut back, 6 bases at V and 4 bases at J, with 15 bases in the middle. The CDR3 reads CASSTMGAGETQYF. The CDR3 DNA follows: TGTGCCAGTAGCACCATGGGGGCCGGAGAGACCCAGTACTTC.

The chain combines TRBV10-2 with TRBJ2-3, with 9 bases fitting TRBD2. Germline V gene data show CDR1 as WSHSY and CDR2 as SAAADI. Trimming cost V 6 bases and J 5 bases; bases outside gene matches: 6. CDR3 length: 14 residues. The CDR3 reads CASRASGVGDTQYF. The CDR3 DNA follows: TGCGCCAGCAGAGCTAGCGGGGTGGGAGATACGCAGTATTTT.

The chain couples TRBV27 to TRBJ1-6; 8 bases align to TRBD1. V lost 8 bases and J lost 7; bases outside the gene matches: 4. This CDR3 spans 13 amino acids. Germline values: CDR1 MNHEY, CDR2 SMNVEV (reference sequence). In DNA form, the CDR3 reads TGTGCCAGCCGGACAGGGCCGAATTCACCCCTCCACTTT. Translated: CASRTGPNSPLHF.

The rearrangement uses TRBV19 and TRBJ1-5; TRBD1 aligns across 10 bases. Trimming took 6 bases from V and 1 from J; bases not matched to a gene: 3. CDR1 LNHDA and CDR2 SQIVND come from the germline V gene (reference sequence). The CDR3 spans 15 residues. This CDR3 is CASSPGQGSNQPQHF. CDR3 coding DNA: TGTGCCAGTAGCCCGGGACAGGGGAGCAATCAGCCCCAGCATTTT.

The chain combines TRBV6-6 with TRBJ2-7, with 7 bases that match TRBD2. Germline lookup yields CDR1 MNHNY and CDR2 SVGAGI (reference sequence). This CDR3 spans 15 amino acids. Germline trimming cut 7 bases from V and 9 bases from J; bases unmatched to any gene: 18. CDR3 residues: CASTGGGGPPGGQYF. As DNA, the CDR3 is TGTGCCAGCACTGGGGGGGGTGGACCGCCAGGTGGGCAGTACTTC.

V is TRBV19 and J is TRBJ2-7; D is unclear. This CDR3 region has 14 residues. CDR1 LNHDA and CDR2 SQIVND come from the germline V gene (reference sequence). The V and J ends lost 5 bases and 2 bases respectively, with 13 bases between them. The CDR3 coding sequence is TGTGCCAGTAGTGGTCGGTCGAGTGCCTACGAGCAGTACTTC. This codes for CASSGRSSAYEQYF.

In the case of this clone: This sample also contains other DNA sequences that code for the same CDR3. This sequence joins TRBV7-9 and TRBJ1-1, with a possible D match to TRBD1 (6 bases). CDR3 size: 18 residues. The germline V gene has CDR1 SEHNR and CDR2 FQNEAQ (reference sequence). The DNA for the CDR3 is TGTGACCCCAGTCCAAACGGCAGACGGGGGGCCGCCCCCCCTGAAGCTTTCTTT. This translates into CDPSPNGRRGAAPPEAFF.

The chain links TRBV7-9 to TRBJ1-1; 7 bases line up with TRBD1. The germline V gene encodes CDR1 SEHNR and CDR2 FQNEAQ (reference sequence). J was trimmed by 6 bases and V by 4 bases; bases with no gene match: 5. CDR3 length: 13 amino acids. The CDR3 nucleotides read TGTGCCAGCAGCTACCGACAGGGATCTGAAGCTTTCTTT. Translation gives CASSYRQGSEAFF.

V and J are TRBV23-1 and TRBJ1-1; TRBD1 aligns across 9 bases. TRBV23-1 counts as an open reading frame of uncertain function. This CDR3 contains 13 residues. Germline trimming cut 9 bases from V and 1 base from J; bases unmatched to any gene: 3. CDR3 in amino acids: CARGTGPNTEAFF. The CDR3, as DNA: TGCGCCAGGGGGACAGGGCCGAACACTGAAGCTTTCTTT.

The CDR3 loop is CASSGGSTTGELFF. The CDR3 DNA reads as TGTGCCAGCAGTGGAGGTAGCACTACCGGGGAGCTGTTTTTT. This chain uses TRBV6-4 with TRBJ2-2, with unresolved D. V shed 4 bases and J shed 5 bases, with 11 bases lying between them. Germline V gene sequence: CDR1 MRHNA, CDR2 SNTAGT. CDR3 length: 14 amino acids.

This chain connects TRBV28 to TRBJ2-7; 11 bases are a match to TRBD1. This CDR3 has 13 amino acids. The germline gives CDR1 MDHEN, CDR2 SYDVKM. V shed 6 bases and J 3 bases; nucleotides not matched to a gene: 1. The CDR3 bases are TGTGCCAGCAGCGGGACAGGGGGCTACGAGCAGTACTTC. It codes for CASSGTGGYEQYF.

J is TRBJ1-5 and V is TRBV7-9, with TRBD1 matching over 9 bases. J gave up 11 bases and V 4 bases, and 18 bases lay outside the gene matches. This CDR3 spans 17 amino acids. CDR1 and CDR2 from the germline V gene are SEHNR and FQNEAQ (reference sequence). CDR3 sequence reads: CASSSDRGANPAIAQHF. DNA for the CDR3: TGTGCCAGCAGCTCGGACAGGGGAGCTAATCCTGCCATCGCCCAGCATTTT.

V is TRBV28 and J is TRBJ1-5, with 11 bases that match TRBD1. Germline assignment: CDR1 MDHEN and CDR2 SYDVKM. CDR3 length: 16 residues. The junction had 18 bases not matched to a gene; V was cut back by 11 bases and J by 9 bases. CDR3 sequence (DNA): TGTGCCTGCCGCCCCCAGGGACAGGGGGGTGGGCGGCCCCAGCATTTT. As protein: CACRPQGQGGGRPQHF. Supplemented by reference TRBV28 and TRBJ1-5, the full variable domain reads DVKVTQSSRYLVKRTGEKVFLECVQDMDHENMFWYRQDPGLGLRLIYFSYDVKMKEKGDIPEGYSVSREKKERFSLILESASTNQTSMYLCACRPQGQGGGRPQHFGDGTRLSIL.

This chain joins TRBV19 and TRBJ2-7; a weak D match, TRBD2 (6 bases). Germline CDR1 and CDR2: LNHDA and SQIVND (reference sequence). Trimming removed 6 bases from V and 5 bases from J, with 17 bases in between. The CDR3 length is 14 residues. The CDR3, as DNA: TGTGCCAGTAGAAAGGGAGAGGCTAGCGACGAGCAGTACTTC. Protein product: CASRKGEASDEQYF.

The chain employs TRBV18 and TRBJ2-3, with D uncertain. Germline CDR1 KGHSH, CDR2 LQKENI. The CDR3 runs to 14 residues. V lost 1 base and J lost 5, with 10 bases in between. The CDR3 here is CASSPLVVRDTQYF. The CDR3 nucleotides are TGTGCCAGCTCACCACTGGTCGTGAGAGATACGCAGTATTTT.

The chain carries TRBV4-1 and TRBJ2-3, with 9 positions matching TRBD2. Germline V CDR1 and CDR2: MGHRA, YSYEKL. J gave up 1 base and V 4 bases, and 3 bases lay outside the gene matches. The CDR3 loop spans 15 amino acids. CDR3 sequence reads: CASSLAGARTDTQYF. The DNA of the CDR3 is TGCGCCAGCAGCCTAGCGGGGGCCCGCACAGATACGCAGTATTTT.

The CDR3 DNA reads TGTGCCAGTAGTATGACAGGGGGCCGCAACACTGAAGCTTTCTTT. Its protein product is CASSMTGGRNTEAFF. The V call is TRBV19, the J call TRBJ1-1, with 10 bases fitting TRBD1. Germline lookup yields CDR1 LNHDA and CDR2 SQIVND (reference sequence). CDR3 length equals 15 residues. The junction had 3 bases not matched to a gene; V was cut back by 3 bases and J by 2 bases.

The CDR3 is CASSPRLNEQFF. The CDR3 region has the DNA TGTGCCAGCAGCCCTAGGTTGAATGAGCAGTTCTTC. The rearrangement uses TRBV9 and TRBJ2-1; D uncertain. Germline V gene data show CDR1 as SGDLS and CDR2 as YYNGEE. The CDR3 spans 12 residues. Trimming left V 4 bases short and J 7 bases short, with 9 bases between.

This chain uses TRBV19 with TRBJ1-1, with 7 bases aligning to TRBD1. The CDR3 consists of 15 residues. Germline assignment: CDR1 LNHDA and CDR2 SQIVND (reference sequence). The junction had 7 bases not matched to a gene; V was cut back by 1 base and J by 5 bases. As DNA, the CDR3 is TGTGCCAGTAGTATAGGGGCAGGGGGTCGGACTGAAGCTTTCTTT. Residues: CASSIGAGGRTEAFF.

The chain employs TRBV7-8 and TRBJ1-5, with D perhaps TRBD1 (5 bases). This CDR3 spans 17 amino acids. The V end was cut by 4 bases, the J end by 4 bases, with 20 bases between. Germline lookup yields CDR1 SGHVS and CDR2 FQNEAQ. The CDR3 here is CASSWEGRKGVNQPQHF. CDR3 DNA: TGTGCCAGCAGCTGGGAGGGCCGGAAAGGGGTGAATCAGCCCCAGCATTTT.